A single sample gave rise to the 6 T cell receptor beta chains below, sequenced in a study of T cells in localized non-small cell lung cancer. TCRdb's copy holds only in-frame clones and misses some; the assay was immunoSEQ multiplex PCR. This table has 100,000 to 150,000 clones, 89% appearing once. The source was peripheral blood, collected before any cancer treatment. The origin of the receptors is a female donor aged 60 or older with stage I lung adenocarcinoma.

The J gene is TRBJ2-7, the V gene TRBV5-4, with 15 bases that match TRBD2. Germline V gene data show CDR1 as SGHNT and CDR2 as YYREEE (reference sequence). J was trimmed by 2 bases and V by 4 bases; bases with no gene match: 4. The CDR3 covers 16 residues. The CDR3 coding sequence is TGTGCCAGCAGCCCGGGACTAGCGGGAGGACCCTACGAGCAGTACTTC. Protein sequence: CASSPGLAGGPYEQYF.

The gene calls are TRBV20-1 and TRBJ2-1; D not resolved. The CDR3 has 10 residues. Germline V lookup: CDR1 DFQATT, CDR2 SNEGSKA (reference sequence). The ends were cut back, 3 bases at V and 9 bases at J, with 6 bases in the middle. The CDR3 bases are TGCAGTGCTAGTCACGTTGAGCAGTTCTTC. Its protein product is CSASHVEQFF.

The chain links TRBV5-1 to TRBJ1-1; D uncertain. Trimming cost V 7 bases and J 1 base, with 11 bases left between them. The CDR3 is 13 amino acids. Germline CDR1 and CDR2: SGHRS and YFSETQ. CDR3 loop: CASREGPNTEAFF. CDR3 nucleotides: TGCGCCAGCCGGGAAGGGCCGAACACTGAAGCTTTCTTT.

J is TRBJ1-2 and V is TRBV28; D is unresolved. This CDR3 has 15 residues. V gave up 5 bases and J gave up 4 bases, with 17 bases separating them. Germline values: CDR1 MDHEN, CDR2 SYDVKM. The CDR3 sequence: CASSATLVEGYGYTF. CDR3 bases: TGTGCCAGCAGTGCCACCCTGGTGGAGGGCTATGGCTACACCTTC.

The chain carries TRBV4-1 and TRBJ2-1; D is perhaps TRBD1 or TRBD2 (5 bases each). CDR3 length: 14 residues. Germline V CDR1 and CDR2: MGHRA, YSYEKL. Deletions cut 2 bases from V and 7 bases from J, with 12 bases between. The CDR3 region is CASSQSRERNEQFF. In DNA, the CDR3 is TGCGCCAGCAGCCAATCCAGGGAGCGAAATGAGCAGTTCTTC.

V usage is TRBV28 and J usage is TRBJ2-5, with 7 bases matching TRBD1. V was clipped by 7 bases and J by 1 base; unmatched bases: 6. The CDR3 sequence is 14 residues long. Germline V lookup: CDR1 MDHEN, CDR2 SYDVKM. CDR3 amino acids: CASKKTGSQETQYF. The DNA for the CDR3 is TGTGCCAGCAAAAAGACAGGGAGCCAAGAGACCCAGTACTTC.